Presented here are 9 T cell receptor beta chains from one specimen sequenced in a study of T cell clonotyping in hematopoietic cell transplantation. Time point reported: recipient sample about 28 days before transplant, after cytoreduction. The data were produced by immunoSEQ multiplex PCR, yet TCRdb's version contains in-frame clones alone and is incomplete. The table has some 40,000 clones, less than 85% seen once. Sequencing was performed on peripheral blood mononuclear cells, taken before stem cell transplant. These receptors were taken from a man aged 55 to 70 with acute myeloid leukemia. Some clones in this sample may be carry-over from other donors' samples.

The chain uses TRBV28 and TRBJ2-3; 8 positions agree with TRBD2. CDR1 is MDHEN and CDR2 is SYDVKM in the germline V gene. V shed 7 bases and J 3 bases; nucleotides not matched to a gene: 6. CDR3 size: 14 residues. CDR3 amino acids: CASTGPSGTDTQYF. The CDR3, as DNA: TGTGCCAGCACCGGACCTAGCGGGACAGATACGCAGTATTTT.

J is TRBJ1-2 and V is TRBV6-1; TRBD1 aligns across 9 bases. This CDR3 has 13 residues. V trimming: 6 bases; J trimming: 3 bases; junction bases outside the gene matches: 2. From germline, CDR1 is MNHNS and CDR2 SASEGT. CDR3 in DNA: TGTGCCAGCAGACAGGGGGCAGACTATGGCTACACCTTC. This gives the protein CASRQGADYGYTF.

This chain connects TRBV28 to TRBJ2-6; no definite D call. The CDR3 loop spans 12 amino acids. With 3 bases removed from V and 12 bases from J, the gap between germline ends came to 9 bases. From germline, CDR1 is MDHEN and CDR2 SYDVKM. CDR3 protein: CASSFSLGVLTF. CDR3 nucleotide sequence: TGTGCCAGCAGTTTTAGTTTAGGCGTCCTGACTTTC. Complete variable domain (other parts from reference TRBV28 and TRBJ2-6): DVKVTQSSRYLVKRTGEKVFLECVQDMDHENMFWYRQDPGLGLRLIYFSYDVKMKEKGDIPEGYSVSREKKERFSLILESASTNQTSMYLCASSFSLGVLTFGAGSRLTVL.

The chain couples TRBV6-5 to TRBJ1-5; 8 nucleotides agree with TRBD1. Germline trimming cut 6 bases from V and 1 base from J; bases unmatched to any gene: 5. The CDR3 covers 15 residues. Germline assignment: CDR1 MNHEY and CDR2 SVGAGI. The CDR3 DNA is TGTGCCAGCAGCCTTGGACAGGGAAGCAATCAGCCCCAGCATTTT. This encodes CASSLGQGSNQPQHF.

The chain has TRBV21-1 and TRBJ1-3; the table's D call of TRBD1 was not tested on the DNA. TRBV21-1 is reported as a pseudogene. The CDR3 covers 14 residues. The CDR3 DNA is TGTGCCAGCAGCACCGGACAGGCGGGAAACACCATATATTTT. This sequence encodes CASSTGQAGNTIYF.

This clone has a single count. CDR3 region: CASPTNQPQHF. The CDR3 DNA reads as TGTGCCAGCCCCACAAATCAGCCCCAGCATTTT. This chain connects TRBV9 to TRBJ1-5, with no clear D. The germline V and J ends were trimmed by 7 bases and 4 bases, with 6 bases remaining between them. Germline V lookup: CDR1 SGDLS, CDR2 YYNGEE. The CDR3 is 11 residues long.

V and J are TRBV19 and TRBJ2-5, with 7 bases lining up with TRBD1. V lost 7 bases, J lost 2 bases, and 7 bases stayed unmatched. This CDR3 region has 14 residues. Germline loops: CDR1 LNHDA, CDR2 SQIVND (reference sequence). In nucleotides, the CDR3 is TGTGCCAGTAATCCGAGACAGGGTCAAGAGACCCAGTACTTC. Translation: CASNPRQGQETQYF.

This chain connects TRBV6-5 to TRBJ1-5; D gene uncertain. The V end was cut by 0 bases, the J end by 6 bases, with 15 bases between. The CDR3 consists of 16 residues. Germline CDR1 and CDR2: MNHEY and SVGAGI. The CDR3 sequence: CASSYSWQALGQPQHF. The CDR3 DNA sequence: TGTGCCAGCAGTTACTCGTGGCAGGCCCTCGGTCAGCCCCAGCATTTT.

The J gene is TRBJ2-2, the V gene TRBV7-2, with D perhaps matching TRBD1 (5 bases). The V and J ends lost 8 bases and 6 bases respectively, with 13 bases between them. Looked up from germline, CDR1 is SGHTA and CDR2 is FQGNSA. This CDR3 contains 13 residues. The CDR3 DNA reads as TGTGCCAGCCACCCAGCCAGGGCCGGGGAGCTGTTTTTT. Translated: CASHPARAGELFF.